What follows are 5 T cell receptor beta chains derived from one specimen sequenced in a study of T cells expressing NK-cell markers. TCRdb reprocessed the 5' RACE reads and reports one entry per CDR3 protein, with no DNA. Its table lists fewer than 400,000 distinct CDR3 sequences. Input material: blood T cells: a sorted CD56 or NKG2C T cell subset, CD4+ or CD8+ T cells, or bulk PBMC T cells (not recorded which). These receptors came from a woman aged 45-65 years in good health.

The CDR3 spells CATLGWVRSGANVLTF. V usage is TRBV6-6 and J usage is TRBJ2-6. This CDR3 has 16 residues. The germline V gene encodes CDR1 MNHNY and CDR2 SVGAGI (reference sequence).

This chain links TRBV5-1 with TRBJ2-1; checking the TCRdb D call of TRBD2 is not possible without DNA. The germline V gene encodes CDR1 SGHRS and CDR2 YFSETQ. The CDR3 runs 15 residues. The CDR3 sequence: CASSHASVRLDEQFF.

V is TRBV3-1 and J is TRBJ2-7; TCRdb's D call of TRBD2 is untestable without DNA. The CDR3 has 14 residues. The germline CDR1 and CDR2 sequences are LGHDT and YNNKEL (reference sequence). The chain's CDR3 is CASSPSGVLDEQYF.

This chain connects TRBV4-1 to TRBJ1-2; TCRdb reports TRBD1, a call that lacks DNA to check it against. The CDR3 is 15 amino acids. Germline CDR1 and CDR2: MGHRA and YSYEKL. The chain's CDR3 is CASSQDRDRDYGYTF.

The chain employs TRBV4-1 and TRBJ1-2. Germline-derived CDR1 and CDR2 are MGHRA and YSYEKL. The CDR3 has 12 amino acids. CDR3 amino acids: CASSQDVGGYTF.